The rows below give T cell receptor beta chains drawn from one sample of a study of PD-L1 blockade in urothelial cancer. The protocol was immunoSEQ multiplex PCR, while the TCRdb copy is restricted to in-frame clones and leaves out a portion. The table has about 50,000 clones, more than 75% seen once. The material sequenced was PBMCs, taken around atezolizumab (anti-PD-L1) treatment. These TCRs come from a man between 60 and 75 years old with urothelial cancer. CDR3s include the opening cysteine and the closing phenylalanine or tryptophan. Each record gives: D gene, clone size, J gene, V gene, CDR3 protein, CDR3 DNA. A D gene is named only where the DNA matches it firmly. Clone size appears in some rows only: once, few, many, or a class for an expanded clone.

D gene: TRBD2; clone size: .; J gene: TRBJ2-3; V gene: TRBV6-6; CDR3 protein: CASSQGLAGAGAQYF; CDR3 DNA: TGTGCCAGCAGTCAGGGACTAGCGGGGGCGGGGGCGCAGTATTTT
D gene: .; clone size: .; J gene: TRBJ2-7; V gene: TRBV9; CDR3 protein: CASSVGHRNSYEQYF; CDR3 DNA: TGTGCCAGCAGCGTGGGTCACAGGAACTCCTACGAGCAGTACTTC
D gene: TRBD2; clone size: .; J gene: TRBJ2-4; V gene: TRBV19; CDR3 protein: CASTHGEGATKNIQYF; CDR3 DNA: TGTGCCTCTACTCACGGGGAGGGTGCGACCAAAAACATTCAGTACTTC
D gene: TRBD1; clone size: .; J gene: TRBJ2-7; V gene: TRBV6-1; CDR3 protein: CASSGSGTVSYEQYF; CDR3 DNA: TGTGCCAGCAGTGGCTCCGGGACAGTTTCCTACGAGCAGTACTTC
D gene: TRBD1; clone size: .; J gene: TRBJ2-5; V gene: TRBV19; CDR3 protein: CASSIVHGQGTQETQYF; CDR3 DNA: TGTGCCAGTAGTATAGTCCACGGACAGGGAACCCAAGAGACCCAGTACTTC
D gene: .; clone size: .; J gene: TRBJ1-5; V gene: TRBV6-1; CDR3 protein: CASRGGDQPQHF; CDR3 DNA: TGTGCCAGCAGGGGAGGAGATCAGCCCCAGCATTTT
D gene: TRBD2; clone size: .; J gene: TRBJ2-3; V gene: TRBV4-1; CDR3 protein: CASSQERRASGRMGTDTQYF; CDR3 DNA: TGCGCCAGCAGCCAAGAAAGGCGGGCTAGCGGGAGGATGGGGACAGATACGCAGTATTTT
D gene: TRBD2; clone size: .; J gene: TRBJ2-2; V gene: TRBV28; CDR3 protein: CASGLAGGGTGELFF; CDR3 DNA: TGTGCCAGCGGACTAGCGGGAGGTGGAACCGGGGAGCTGTTTTTT
D gene: .; clone size: .; J gene: TRBJ2-7; V gene: TRBV18; CDR3 protein: CASSPEADWRLSEQYF; CDR3 DNA: TGTGCCAGCTCACCAGAGGCAGACTGGCGCCTTAGTGAGCAGTACTTC
D gene: .; clone size: .; J gene: TRBJ1-2; V gene: TRBV5-1; CDR3 protein: CASSLGYGKEDGYTF; CDR3 DNA: TGCGCCAGCAGCTTGGGATACGGAAAAGAGGATGGCTACACCTTC
D gene: TRBD1; clone size: .; J gene: TRBJ1-5; V gene: TRBV7-2; CDR3 protein: CASSPGTGVQPQHF; CDR3 DNA: TGTGCCAGCAGCCCCGGGACAGGGGTTCAGCCCCAGCATTTT
D gene: TRBD2; clone size: .; J gene: TRBJ2-1; V gene: TRBV25-1; CDR3 protein: CASSDATSVHNEQFF; CDR3 DNA: TGTGCCAGCAGTGACGCGACTAGCGTTCACAATGAGCAGTTCTTC
D gene: TRBD1; clone size: .; J gene: TRBJ2-5; V gene: TRBV19; CDR3 protein: CASSTGQGETQYF; CDR3 DNA: TGTGCCAGTAGTACCGGACAGGGAGAGACCCAGTACTTC
D gene: TRBD1; clone size: .; J gene: TRBJ2-7; V gene: TRBV10-1; CDR3 protein: CASSEGTGGAYEQYF; CDR3 DNA: TGCGCCAGCAGTGAGGGGACAGGGGGTGCCTACGAGCAGTACTTC
D gene: .; clone size: .; J gene: TRBJ1-6; V gene: TRBV7-8; CDR3 protein: CASSLAGGWPGNSPLHF; CDR3 DNA: TGTGCCAGCAGCTTAGCGGGGGGATGGCCCGGTAATTCACCCCTCCACTTT
D gene: .; clone size: .; J gene: TRBJ2-1; V gene: TRBV18; CDR3 protein: CASSPPLQGGYNEQFF; CDR3 DNA: TGTGCCAGCTCACCACCCCTGCAGGGCGGATACAATGAGCAGTTCTTC
D gene: .; clone size: .; J gene: TRBJ2-7; V gene: TRBV19; CDR3 protein: CASSKTAGTYEQYF; CDR3 DNA: TGTGCCAGTAGTAAGACGGCGGGTACCTACGAGCAGTACTTC
D gene: TRBD2; clone size: .; J gene: TRBJ2-7; V gene: TRBV7-2; CDR3 protein: CASSLRRGGRYEQYF; CDR3 DNA: TGTGCCAGCAGCTTACGGCGGGGGGGCCGGTACGAGCAGTACTTC
D gene: .; clone size: few; J gene: TRBJ1-2; V gene: TRBV7-9; CDR3 protein: CASSLEPGTTGGDGYTF; CDR3 DNA: TGTGCCAGCAGCTTAGAACCGGGAACCACTGGAGGTGATGGCTACACCTTC
D gene: .; clone size: .; J gene: TRBJ2-3; V gene: TRBV29-1; CDR3 protein: CSVEDRFRVDTQYF; CDR3 DNA: TGCAGCGTTGAAGATCGTTTCAGGGTTGATACGCAGTATTTT
D gene: TRBD1; clone size: .; J gene: TRBJ1-4; V gene: TRBV7-9; CDR3 protein: CASSLDRGRDEKLFF; CDR3 DNA: TGTGCCAGCAGCTTGGACAGGGGGCGTGACGAAAAACTGTTTTTT
D gene: TRBD2; clone size: .; J gene: TRBJ2-5; V gene: TRBV4-1; CDR3 protein: CASSQEGEGETQYF; CDR3 DNA: TGCGCCAGCAGCCAAGAAGGGGAGGGGGAGACCCAGTACTTC
D gene: .; clone size: .; J gene: TRBJ1-3; V gene: TRBV6-5; CDR3 protein: CASSSSFSGNTIYF; CDR3 DNA: TGTGCCAGCAGTTCCTCCTTCTCTGGAAACACCATATATTTT
D gene: .; clone size: .; J gene: TRBJ1-2; V gene: TRBV6-1; CDR3 protein: CASTPGQGFYGYTF; CDR3 DNA: TGTGCCAGCACCCCGGGGCAGGGGTTCTATGGCTACACCTTC
D gene: TRBD2; clone size: once; J gene: TRBJ2-1; V gene: TRBV4-3; CDR3 protein: CASSRGLAVLSRLF; CDR3 DNA: TGCGCCAGCAGCCGGGGACTAGCGGTTTTGTCAAGGCTCTTC
D gene: TRBD1; clone size: .; J gene: TRBJ2-7; V gene: TRBV6-1; CDR3 protein: CASSEVDRGHEQYF; CDR3 DNA: TGTGCCAGCAGTGAAGTGGACAGGGGGCACGAGCAGTACTTC
D gene: .; clone size: .; J gene: TRBJ2-3; V gene: TRBV30; CDR3 protein: CAWSREEGTDTQYF; CDR3 DNA: TGTGCCTGGAGTAGGGAGGAAGGCACAGATACGCAGTATTTT
D gene: TRBD1; clone size: once; J gene: TRBJ2-7; V gene: TRBV18; CDR3 protein: CASSGTGWDEQYF; CDR3 DNA: TGTGCCAGCTCCGGGACAGGGTGGGACGAGCAGTACTTC
D gene: TRBD2; clone size: .; J gene: TRBJ2-5; V gene: TRBV7-9; CDR3 protein: CASSALAGGQETQYF; CDR3 DNA: TGTGCCAGCAGCGCCTTAGCGGGGGGGCAAGAGACCCAGTACTTC
D gene: TRBD1; clone size: .; J gene: TRBJ1-4; V gene: TRBV28; CDR3 protein: CASSLSVTGAREKLFF; CDR3 DNA: TGTGCCAGCAGTTTATCGGTGACAGGGGCGAGGGAAAAACTGTTTTTT
D gene: .; clone size: .; J gene: TRBJ2-2; V gene: TRBV5-5; CDR3 protein: CASSSDTNTGELFF; CDR3 DNA: TGTGCCAGCAGTTCAGACACGAACACCGGGGAGCTGTTTTTT
D gene: TRBD2; clone size: .; J gene: TRBJ2-1; V gene: TRBV9; CDR3 protein: CASSVAKLAGYEQFF; CDR3 DNA: TGTGCCAGCAGCGTAGCTAAACTAGCGGGCTATGAGCAGTTCTTC
D gene: TRBD1; clone size: .; J gene: TRBJ2-7; V gene: TRBV7-9; CDR3 protein: CASSSVGTGDHEQYF; CDR3 DNA: TGTGCCAGCAGCTCGGTCGGGACAGGGGACCACGAGCAGTACTTC
D gene: TRBD1; clone size: .; J gene: TRBJ1-3; V gene: TRBV6-5; CDR3 protein: CASSYGTGGNTIYF; CDR3 DNA: TGTGCCAGCAGTTACGGGACAGGCGGAAACACCATATATTTT
D gene: TRBD2; clone size: .; J gene: TRBJ2-7; V gene: TRBV5-4; CDR3 protein: CASSRRERGGREQYF; CDR3 DNA: TGTGCCAGCAGCCGCCGCGAGCGGGGGGGCCGCGAGCAGTACTTC
D gene: .; clone size: .; J gene: TRBJ1-2; V gene: TRBV6-1; CDR3 protein: CATSLLGGVGYTF; CDR3 DNA: TGTGCCACCAGCCTCCTAGGGGGGGTGGGCTACACCTTC
D gene: TRBD2; clone size: .; J gene: TRBJ2-1; V gene: TRBV19; CDR3 protein: CASSIRTSGRGFGEQFF; CDR3 DNA: TGTGCCAGTAGTATCAGGACTAGCGGGAGGGGTTTCGGTGAGCAGTTCTTC
D gene: TRBD1; clone size: .; J gene: TRBJ1-2; V gene: TRBV4-3; CDR3 protein: CASRGASGDSALYGYTF; CDR3 DNA: TGCGCCAGCAGGGGTGCATCCGGGGACAGCGCTCTCTATGGCTACACCTTC
D gene: TRBD1; clone size: .; J gene: TRBJ1-5; V gene: TRBV5-6; CDR3 protein: CASSSGTGNQPQHF; CDR3 DNA: TGTGCCAGCAGCTCTGGGACAGGTAATCAGCCCCAGCATTTT
D gene: .; clone size: few; J gene: TRBJ1-2; V gene: TRBV5-1; CDR3 protein: CASRTSTERQTYGYTF; CDR3 DNA: TGCGCCAGCAGGACGTCGACGGAGCGCCAGACCTATGGCTACACCTTC